The 11 T cell receptor beta chains below come from one sample, sequenced in a study of T cell repertoires in cytomegalovirus infection. TCRdb used MiXCR to reprocess the reads, holding one entry per CDR3 protein. Of a few hundred thousand distinct CDR3 sequences in the sample, roughly 13% were seen once. Sample: PBMCs. The source is a human donor in good health (CMV status not recorded). Some clones in this sample may be carry-over from other donors' samples.

This clonotype was counted a few times. The genes are TRBV20-1 and TRBJ1-1; the D is unclear. Trimming pared 5 bases from V and 3 bases from J, leaving 16 bases between. Germline V gene lookup returns CDR1 DFQATT and CDR2 SNEGSKA (reference sequence). The CDR3 runs 14 residues. DNA of the CDR3: TGCAGTGCTGACGCTGATCAAGGCTACACTGAAGCTTTCTTT. This encodes CSADADQGYTEAFF.

A few counts support this clonotype. This chain joins TRBV5-4 and TRBJ1-2; a weak D match, TRBD1 (6 bases). The CDR3 runs to 14 residues. Trimming took off 5 bases at V and 4 bases at J, with 15 bases between the two ends. Germline V gene lookup returns CDR1 SGHNT and CDR2 YYREEE (reference sequence). The DNA of the CDR3 is TGTGCCAGCAGGCGCAGAGGGGGAGGCTATGGCTACACCTTC. This codes for CASRRRGGGYGYTF.

This chain connects TRBV4-2 to TRBJ2-3; D uncertain. CDR3 size: 13 residues. Germline values: CDR1 LGHNA, CDR2 YNFKEQ. V was clipped by 1 base and J by 6 bases, with 8 bases between them. The CDR3 region has the DNA TGTGCCAGCAGCCAAGGACCCTGGGATACGCAGTATTTT. Translation gives CASSQGPWDTQYF.

The chain is built from TRBV29-1 and TRBJ2-5, with 9 bases identical to TRBD2. The CDR3 is made up of 14 amino acids. The trim removed 7 bases at V and 1 base at J, leaving 7 bases unmatched. The germline V gene has CDR1 SQVTM and CDR2 ANQGSEA. CDR3 DNA: TGCAGCGGGGGCAGACTAGCGGCCCAAGAGACCCAGTACTTC. Translated, it gives CSGGRLAAQETQYF.

A few counts support this clonotype. V is TRBV6-6 and J is TRBJ1-4; 8 bases are a match to TRBD1. Trimming at V came to 6 bases and at J to 8 bases, leaving 5 bases not matched to a gene. CDR3 size: 13 residues. The germline CDR1 and CDR2 sequences are MNHNY and SVGAGI (reference sequence). The DNA of the CDR3 is TGTGCCAGCAGGACGGACAGGGCGGAAAAACTGTTTTTT. It yields the protein CASRTDRAEKLFF.

The sample holds a few counts of this clonotype. The chain couples TRBV20-1 to TRBJ1-2, with no clear D. The CDR3 consists of 13 residues. Germline V gene data show CDR1 as DFQATT and CDR2 as SNEGSKA (reference sequence). V lost 1 base and J lost 0, with 6 bases in between. This CDR3 reads CSARVQANYGYTF. CDR3 in DNA: TGCAGTGCTAGAGTCCAGGCTAACTATGGCTACACCTTC.

This clonotype has only a few counts. The chain recombines TRBV9 with TRBJ2-3, with TRBD2 as a possible D gene (5 bases). The germline CDR1 and CDR2 sequences are SGDLS and YYNGEE. This CDR3 is built from 14 residues. The V and J ends lost 0 bases and 6 bases respectively, with 11 bases between them. CDR3 region: CASSVGRIADTQYF. The CDR3 DNA reads TGTGCCAGCAGCGTAGGGAGAATAGCGGATACGCAGTATTTT.

This clonotype was picked up many times. The chain recombines TRBV11-1 with TRBJ2-5, with 8 bases fitting TRBD1. The CDR3 extends over 16 amino acids. Germline V CDR1 and CDR2: SGHAT, FQDESV (reference sequence). With V trimmed by 6 bases and J by 5 bases, 14 bases remained unmatched. CDR3 DNA: TGTGCCAGCAGTTATACCGGGACAGGAAGGTGGGAGACCCAGTACTTC. It yields the protein CASSYTGTGRWETQYF. Together with reference TRBV11-1 and TRBJ2-5, the CDR3 gives the full variable domain: EAEVAQSPRYKITEKSQAVAFWCDPISGHATLYWYRQILGQGPELLVQFQDESVVDDSQLPKDRFSAERLKGVDSTLKIQPAELGDSAMYLCASSYTGTGRWETQYFGPGTRLLVL.

J is TRBJ2-3 and V is TRBV20-1; D is unclear. The V gene lost 0 bases and the J gene lost 4 bases, with 17 bases spanning the gap. The CDR3 extends over 16 amino acids. Germline CDR1 is DFQATT and CDR2 is SNEGSKA (reference sequence). CDR3 coding DNA: TGCAGTGCTAGAGACCTGGCCCGGTGGAGCCCAGATACGCAGTATTTT. Its protein is CSARDLARWSPDTQYF.

CDR3 coding DNA: TGTGCCAGCCGGGGACAGGCTAACTATGGCTACACCTTC. It specifies CASRGQANYGYTF. The chain combines TRBV12-3 or TRBV12-4 with TRBJ1-2; TRBD1 matches 8 bases. This CDR3 region has 13 residues. Trimming removed 8 bases from V and 0 bases from J; junction bases left unmatched: 2.

This clonotype was seen many times. The gene calls are TRBV7-2 and TRBJ2-2, with 11 bases identical to TRBD2. This CDR3 contains 14 residues. The junction had 4 bases not matched to a gene; V was cut back by 6 bases and J by 7 bases. Per the germline V gene, CDR1 is SGHTA and CDR2 is FQGNSA. In DNA form, the CDR3 reads TGTGCCAGCAGTTCCGGACTAGCGGGCGGGGAGCTGTTTTTT. Encoded protein: CASSSGLAGGELFF.